This T cell receptor beta chain was retrieved from a study of CD8+ T cells in alopecia areata. General study points: Relative to normal scalp, lesional scalp, especially alopecia totalis/universalis, showed higher clonality.

The sequencing template was cDNA reverse transcribed from extracted RNA. The data were produced by immunoSEQ multiplex PCR, yet TCRdb's version contains in-frame clones alone and is incomplete. The sample shows about 150,000 clones, about 60% of them seen only once. Punch biopsies of lesional scalp, plus peripheral blood, were taken from alopecia areata patients. As to this clone: Its antigen remains unknown.

This TCR was sampled from a human donor with alopecia areata. The specimen was CD4+ T cells sorted from blood, collected at week 0.

The CDR3 reads CAWSGTSGLTQYF. In DNA form, the CDR3 reads TGTGCCTGGAGTGGGACTAGCGGCTTGACCCAGTACTTC. The chain joins TRBV30 to TRBJ2-5, with 10 bases identical to TRBD2. Looked up from germline, CDR1 is GTSNPN and CDR2 is SVGIG (reference sequence). J lost 7 bases, V lost 1 base, and 3 bases had no gene match. This CDR3 is built from 13 residues.